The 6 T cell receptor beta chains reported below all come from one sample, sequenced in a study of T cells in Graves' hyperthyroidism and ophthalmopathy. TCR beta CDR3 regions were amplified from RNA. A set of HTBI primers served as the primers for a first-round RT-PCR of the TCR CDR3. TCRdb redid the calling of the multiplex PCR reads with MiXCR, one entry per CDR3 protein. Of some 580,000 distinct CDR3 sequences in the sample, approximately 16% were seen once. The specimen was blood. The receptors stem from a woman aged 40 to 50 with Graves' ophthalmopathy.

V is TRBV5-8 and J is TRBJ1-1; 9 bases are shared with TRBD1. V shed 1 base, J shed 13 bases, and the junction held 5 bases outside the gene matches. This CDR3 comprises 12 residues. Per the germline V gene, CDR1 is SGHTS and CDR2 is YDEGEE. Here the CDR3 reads CASSLWDRDFFF. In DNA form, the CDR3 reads TGTGCCAGCAGCTTGTGGGACAGGGATTTTTTCTTT.

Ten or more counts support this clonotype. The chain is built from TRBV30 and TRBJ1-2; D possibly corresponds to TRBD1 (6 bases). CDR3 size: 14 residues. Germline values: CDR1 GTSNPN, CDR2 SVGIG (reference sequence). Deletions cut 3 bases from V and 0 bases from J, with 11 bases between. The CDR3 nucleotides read TGTGCCTGGAGGGGCAGGGGAACTAACTATGGCTACACCTTC. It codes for CAWRGRGTNYGYTF.

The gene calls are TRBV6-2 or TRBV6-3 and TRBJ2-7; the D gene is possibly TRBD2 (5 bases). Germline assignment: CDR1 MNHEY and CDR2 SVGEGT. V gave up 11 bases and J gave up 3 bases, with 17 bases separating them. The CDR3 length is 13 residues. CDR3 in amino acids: CAHRGGLDYEQYF. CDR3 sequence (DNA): TGTGCCCATAGAGGAGGATTGGACTACGAGCAGTACTTC.

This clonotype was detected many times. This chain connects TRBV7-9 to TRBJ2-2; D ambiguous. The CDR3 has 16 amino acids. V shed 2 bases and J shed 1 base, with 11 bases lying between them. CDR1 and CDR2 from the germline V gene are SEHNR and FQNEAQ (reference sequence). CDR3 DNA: TGTGCCAGCAGCTTATCATGGTGGCGGAACACCGGGGAGCTGTTTTTT. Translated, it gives CASSLSWWRNTGELFF. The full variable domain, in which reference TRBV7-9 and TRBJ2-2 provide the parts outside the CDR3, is DTGVSQNPRHKITKRGQNVTFRCDPISEHNRLYWYRQTLGQGPEFLTYFQNEAQLEKSRLLSDRFSAERPKGSFSTLEIQRTEQGDSAMYLCASSLSWWRNTGELFFGEGSRLTVL.

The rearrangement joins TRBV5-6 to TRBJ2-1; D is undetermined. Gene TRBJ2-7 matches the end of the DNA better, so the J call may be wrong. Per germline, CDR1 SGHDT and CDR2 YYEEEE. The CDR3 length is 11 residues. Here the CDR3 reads CASSLNTEQYF. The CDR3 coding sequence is TGTGCCAGCAGCTTGAACACTGAGCAGTACTTC.

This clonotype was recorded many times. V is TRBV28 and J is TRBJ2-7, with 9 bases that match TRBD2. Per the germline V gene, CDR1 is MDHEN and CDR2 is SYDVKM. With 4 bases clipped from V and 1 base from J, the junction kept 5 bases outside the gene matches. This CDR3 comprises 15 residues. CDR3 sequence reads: CASSSRLAESYEQYF. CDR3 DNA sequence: TGTGCCAGCAGTTCAAGACTAGCGGAGTCCTACGAGCAGTACTTC.